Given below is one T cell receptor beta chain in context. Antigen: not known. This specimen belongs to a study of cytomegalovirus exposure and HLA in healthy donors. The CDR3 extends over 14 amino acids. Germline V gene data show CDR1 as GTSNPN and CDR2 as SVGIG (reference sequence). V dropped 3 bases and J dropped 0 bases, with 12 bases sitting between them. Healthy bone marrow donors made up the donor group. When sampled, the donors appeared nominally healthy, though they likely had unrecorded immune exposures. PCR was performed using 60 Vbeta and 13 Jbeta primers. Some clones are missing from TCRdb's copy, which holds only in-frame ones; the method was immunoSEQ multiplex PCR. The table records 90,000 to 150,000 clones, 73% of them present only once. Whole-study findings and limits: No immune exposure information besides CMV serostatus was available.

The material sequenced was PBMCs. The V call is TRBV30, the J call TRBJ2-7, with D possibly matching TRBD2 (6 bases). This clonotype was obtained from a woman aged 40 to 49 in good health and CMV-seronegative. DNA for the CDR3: TGTGCCTGGAGCCGGTTGGGGGGCTCCTACGAGCAGTACTTC. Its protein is CAWSRLGGSYEQYF. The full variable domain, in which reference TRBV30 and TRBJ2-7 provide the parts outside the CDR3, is SQTIHQWPATLVQPVGSPLSLECTVEGTSNPNLYWYRQAAGRGLQLLFYSVGIGQISSEVPQNLSASRPQDRQFILSSKKLLLSDSGFYLCAWSRLGGSYEQYFGPGTRLTVT.